Shown below are 12 T cell receptor beta chains from a single sample sequenced in a study of PD-1 blockade in mismatch repair-deficient tumors. Produced via immunoSEQ multiplex PCR; TCRdb's table is partial and in-frame only. This table has some 19,000 clones, more than 65% appearing once. The material was PBMCs, obtained 52 weeks after starting pembrolizumab. These TCRs come from an adult with mismatch repair-deficient cancer.

Note on this clone: Mismatch with germline at one junction end may stem from a read error. V and J are TRBV7-3 and TRBJ2-1, with TRBD2 as a possible D gene (6 bases). CDR1 is SGHTA, CDR2 FQGTGA, per germline. The CDR3 sequence is 14 residues long. The CDR3, as DNA: TGTGCCAGCAGATTAACTGACTTGGGAGGTGAGCAGTTCTTC. The encoded protein is CASRLTDLGGEQFF.

This chain joins TRBV12-5 and TRBJ2-1, with 8 nucleotides matching TRBD1. This CDR3 region has 13 residues. CDR1 is LGHNT, CDR2 FRNRAP, per germline. The V gene end was trimmed by 1 base and the J gene end by 13 bases; junction bases not matched to a gene: 6. This CDR3 is CASGLGTGGSQFF. CDR3 DNA: TGTGCTAGTGGTTTGGGAACAGGGGGAAGTCAGTTCTTC.

The chain couples TRBV27 to TRBJ2-1; TRBD1 might be the D (6 bases). This CDR3 has 17 residues. Germline assignment: CDR1 MNHEY and CDR2 SMNVEV (reference sequence). The V and J ends lost 3 bases and 0 bases respectively, with 15 bases between them. DNA of the CDR3: TGTGCCAGCAGTTTCGATGGGGGCCGGAGCTCCTACAATGAGCAGTTCTTC. As protein: CASSFDGGRSSYNEQFF.

J is TRBJ2-7 and V is TRBV10-3, with 9 bases identical to TRBD1. There are 12 residues in the CDR3. CDR1 and CDR2 (germline): ENHRY, SYGVKD. Unmatched junction bases numbered 1, after V lost 6 bases and J lost 4 bases. CDR3 sequence: CAISGQGYEQYF. The CDR3 DNA sequence: TGTGCCATCAGCGGACAGGGGTACGAGCAGTACTTC.

The rearrangement joins TRBV7-3 to TRBJ1-1, with D possibly being TRBD1 (5 bases). CDR1 is SGHTA and CDR2 is FQGTGA in the germline V gene. V lost 3 bases, J lost 2 bases, and 7 bases lay in between. The CDR3 has 13 residues. CDR3 residues: CASSLTENTEAFF. The CDR3 DNA follows: TGTGCCAGCAGCTTGACAGAAAACACTGAAGCTTTCTTT.

Turning to this clone: An end of the junction does not agree with germline; a read error may underlie this. The chain is built from TRBV7-7 and TRBJ2-3, with D tentatively TRBD1 (6 bases). This CDR3 comprises 15 residues. The V gene's germline CDR1 is SSHAT and CDR2 FNYEAQ (reference sequence). The CDR3 sequence is CASSFGGGSTDTQYF. CDR3 bases: TGTGCTAGCAGCTTTGGGGGCGGGAGCACAGATACGCAGTATTTT. Based on the CDR3 plus reference TRBV7-7 and TRBJ2-3, the full variable domain is GAGVSQSPRYKVTKRGQDVTLRCDPISSHATLYWYQQALGQGPEFLTYFNYEAQPDKSGLPSDRFSAERPEGSISTLTIQRTEQRDSAMYRCASSFGGGSTDTQYFGPGTRLTVL.

The chain links TRBV7-2 to TRBJ1-5, with D possibly being TRBD1 (6 bases). The length of the CDR3 is 15 residues. CDR1 and CDR2 (germline): SGHTA, FQGNSA. V was pared by 5 bases and J by 5 bases, with 16 bases between. The CDR3 loop is CASSVTGNPDQPQHF. The DNA of the CDR3 is TGTGCCAGCAGCGTAACAGGGAATCCCGATCAGCCCCAGCATTTT.

The chain couples TRBV5-1 to TRBJ1-1; D unclear. CDR1 SGHRS and CDR2 YFSETQ come from the germline V gene. CDR3 length: 17 residues. The V and J ends lost 1 base and 1 base respectively, with 17 bases between them. The CDR3 DNA sequence: TGCGCCAGCAGCTTGCTCGGAGGAGGGTTAGGGAACACTGAAGCTTTCTTT. Its translation: CASSLLGGGLGNTEAFF.

The chain uses TRBV6-4 and TRBJ2-3; D perhaps matches TRBD2 (5 bases). The V end was cut by 5 bases, the J end by 1 base, with 13 bases between. The CDR3 has 15 residues. Germline loops: CDR1 MRHNA, CDR2 SNTAGT. CDR3 region: CASSLEGRGTDTQYF. The CDR3 DNA is TGTGCCAGCAGTCTGGAAGGGAGAGGCACAGATACGCAGTATTTT.

The rearrangement joins TRBV7-2 to TRBJ1-4; TRBD1 might be the D (6 bases). The V gene lost 2 bases and the J gene lost 5 bases, with 12 bases spanning the gap. CDR1 and CDR2 (germline): SGHTA, FQGNSA. This CDR3 contains 15 residues. This CDR3 is CASSLPGQRNEKLFF. The DNA for the CDR3 is TGTGCCAGCAGCTTACCCGGACAGAGGAATGAAAAACTGTTTTTT.

This sequence joins TRBV5-4 and TRBJ2-7, with D possibly TRBD2 on 6 matching bases. The germline CDR1 and CDR2 sequences are SGHNT and YYREEE (reference sequence). V shed 3 bases and J shed 8 bases, with 21 bases lying between them. CDR3 size: 15 residues. For the CDR3, the DNA is TGTGCCAGCAGCTCACTTTCCGGGACTTTCTCCAAGCAGTACTTC. This sequence encodes CASSSLSGTFSKQYF.

In nucleotides, the CDR3 is TGTGCCAGCAGTTTTGGACTTCCCCTCCTCGGGAACACTGAAGCTTTCTTT. This sequence encodes CASSFGLPLLGNTEAFF. The chain recombines TRBV27 with TRBJ1-1; D unclear. Trimming shortened V by 3 bases and J by 1 base, and 18 bases separated the two germline ends. The CDR3 is 17 residues long. Germline V gene lookup returns CDR1 MNHEY and CDR2 SMNVEV (reference sequence).